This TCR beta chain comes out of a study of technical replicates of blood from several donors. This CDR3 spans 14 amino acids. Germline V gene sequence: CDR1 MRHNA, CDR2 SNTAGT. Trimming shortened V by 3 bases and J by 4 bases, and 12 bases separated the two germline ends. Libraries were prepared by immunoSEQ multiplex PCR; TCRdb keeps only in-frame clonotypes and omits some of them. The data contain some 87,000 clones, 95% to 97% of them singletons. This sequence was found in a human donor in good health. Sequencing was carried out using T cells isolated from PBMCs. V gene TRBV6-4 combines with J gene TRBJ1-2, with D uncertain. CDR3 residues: CASSESTTTYGYTF. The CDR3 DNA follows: TGTGCCAGCAGTGAATCCACCACAACCTATGGCTACACCTTC.